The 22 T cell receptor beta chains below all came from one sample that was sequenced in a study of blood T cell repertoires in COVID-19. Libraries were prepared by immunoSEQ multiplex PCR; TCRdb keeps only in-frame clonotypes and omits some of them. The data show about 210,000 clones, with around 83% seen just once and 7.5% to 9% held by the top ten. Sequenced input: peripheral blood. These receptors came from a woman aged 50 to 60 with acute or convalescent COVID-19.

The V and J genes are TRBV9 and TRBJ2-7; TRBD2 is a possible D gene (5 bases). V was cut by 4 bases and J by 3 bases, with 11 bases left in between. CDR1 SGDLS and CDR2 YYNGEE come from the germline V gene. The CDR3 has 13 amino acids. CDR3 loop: CASSPGGDYEQYF. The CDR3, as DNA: TGTGCCAGCAGCCCCGGAGGTGACTACGAGCAGTACTTC. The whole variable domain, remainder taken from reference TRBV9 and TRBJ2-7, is DSGVTQTPKHLITATGQRVTLRCSPRSGDLSVYWYQQSLDQGLQFLIQYYNGEERAKGNILERFSAQQFPDLHSELNLSSLELGDSALYFCASSPGGDYEQYFGPGTRLTVT.

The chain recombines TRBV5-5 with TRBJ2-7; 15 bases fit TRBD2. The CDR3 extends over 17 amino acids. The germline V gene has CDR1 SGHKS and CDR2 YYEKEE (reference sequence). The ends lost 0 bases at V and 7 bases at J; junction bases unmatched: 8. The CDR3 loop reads CASSLVSRTSGRDEQYF. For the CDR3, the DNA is TGTGCCAGCAGCTTGGTTTCCAGGACTAGCGGGAGGGATGAGCAGTACTTC.

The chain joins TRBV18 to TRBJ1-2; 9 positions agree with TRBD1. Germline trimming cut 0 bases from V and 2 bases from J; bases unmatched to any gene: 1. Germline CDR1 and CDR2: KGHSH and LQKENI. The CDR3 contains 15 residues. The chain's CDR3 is CASSPPGTGNYGYTF. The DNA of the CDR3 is TGTGCCAGCTCACCACCGGGGACAGGGAACTATGGCTACACCTTC. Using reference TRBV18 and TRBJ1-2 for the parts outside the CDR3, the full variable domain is NAGVMQNPRHLVRRRGQEARLRCSPMKGHSHVYWYRQLPEEGLKFMVYLQKENIIDESGMPKERFSAEFPKEGPSILRIQQVVRGDSAAYFCASSPPGTGNYGYTFGSGTRLTVV.

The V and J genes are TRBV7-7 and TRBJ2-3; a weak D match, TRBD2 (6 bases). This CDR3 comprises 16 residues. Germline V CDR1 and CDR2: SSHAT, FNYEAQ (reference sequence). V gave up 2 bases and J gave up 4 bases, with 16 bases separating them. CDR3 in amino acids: CASSLSPGGLADTQYF. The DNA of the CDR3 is TGTGCCAGCAGCTTATCTCCCGGGGGACTCGCAGATACGCAGTATTTT. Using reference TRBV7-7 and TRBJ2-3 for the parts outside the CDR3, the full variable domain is GAGVSQSPRYKVTKRGQDVTLRCDPISSHATLYWYQQALGQGPEFLTYFNYEAQPDKSGLPSDRFSAERPEGSISTLTIQRTEQRDSAMYRCASSLSPGGLADTQYFGPGTRLTVL.

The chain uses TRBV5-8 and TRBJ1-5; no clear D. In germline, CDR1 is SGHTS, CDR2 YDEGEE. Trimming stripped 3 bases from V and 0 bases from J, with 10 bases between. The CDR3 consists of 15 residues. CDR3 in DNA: TGTGCCAGCAGCTCCGGAGAGATTAGCAATCAGCCCCAGCATTTT. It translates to CASSSGEISNQPQHF.

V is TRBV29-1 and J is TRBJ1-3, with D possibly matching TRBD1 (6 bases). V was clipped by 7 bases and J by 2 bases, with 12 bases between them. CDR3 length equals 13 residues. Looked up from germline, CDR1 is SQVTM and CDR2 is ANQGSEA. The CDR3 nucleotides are TGCAGCGCCGCCGAGGGGGCTGGAAACACCATATATTTT. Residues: CSAAEGAGNTIYF. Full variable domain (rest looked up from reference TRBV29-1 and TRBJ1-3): SAVISQKPSRDICQRGTSLTIQCQVDSQVTMMFWYRQQPGQSLTLIATANQGSEATYESGFVIDKFPISRPNLTFSTLTVSNMSPEDSSIYLCSAAEGAGNTIYFGEGSWLTVV.

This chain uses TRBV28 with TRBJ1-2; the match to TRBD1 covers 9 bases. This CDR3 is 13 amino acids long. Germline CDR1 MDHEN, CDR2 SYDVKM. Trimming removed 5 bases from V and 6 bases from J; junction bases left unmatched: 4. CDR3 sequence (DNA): TGTGCCAGCAGTAATACAGGGGGCGATGGCTACACCTTC. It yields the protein CASSNTGGDGYTF.

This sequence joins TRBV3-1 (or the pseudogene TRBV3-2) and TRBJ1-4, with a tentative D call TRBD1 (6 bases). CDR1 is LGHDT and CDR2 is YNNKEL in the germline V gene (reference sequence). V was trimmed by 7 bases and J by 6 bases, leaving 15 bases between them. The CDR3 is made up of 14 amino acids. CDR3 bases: TGTGCCAGCACCCAGGGAGGGGGAGATGAAAAACTGTTTTTT. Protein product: CASTQGGGDEKLFF.

This chain's CDR3 is CASSLGLRTTVPPGANVLTF. DNA of the CDR3: TGCGCCAGCAGCTTGGGTCTCAGGACAACTGTTCCCCCTGGGGCCAACGTCCTGACTTTC. This rearrangement joins TRBV5-1 to TRBJ2-6; TRBD1 is a possible D gene (5 bases). V gave up 0 bases and J gave up 2 bases, with 21 bases separating them. Germline V gene sequence: CDR1 SGHRS, CDR2 YFSETQ. This CDR3 has 20 residues.

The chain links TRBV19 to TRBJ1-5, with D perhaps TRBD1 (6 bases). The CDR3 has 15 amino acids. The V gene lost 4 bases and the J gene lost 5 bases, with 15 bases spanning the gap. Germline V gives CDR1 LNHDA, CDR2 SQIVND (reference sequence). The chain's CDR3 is CASSRFGTTDQPQHF. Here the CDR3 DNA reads TGTGCCAGTAGTAGATTCGGGACAACTGATCAGCCCCAGCATTTT.

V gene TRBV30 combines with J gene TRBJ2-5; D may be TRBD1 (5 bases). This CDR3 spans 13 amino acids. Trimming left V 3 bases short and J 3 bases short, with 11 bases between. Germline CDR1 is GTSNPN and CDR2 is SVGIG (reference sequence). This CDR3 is CAWRGDRKETQYF. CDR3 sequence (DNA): TGTGCCTGGAGAGGTGACAGAAAAGAGACCCAGTACTTC.

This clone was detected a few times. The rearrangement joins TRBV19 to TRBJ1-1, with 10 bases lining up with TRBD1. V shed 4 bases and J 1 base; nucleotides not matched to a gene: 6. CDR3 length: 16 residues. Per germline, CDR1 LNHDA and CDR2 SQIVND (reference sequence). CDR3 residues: CASSTRDRGGNTEAFF. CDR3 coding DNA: TGTGCCAGTAGTACCCGGGACAGGGGAGGGAACACTGAAGCTTTCTTT.

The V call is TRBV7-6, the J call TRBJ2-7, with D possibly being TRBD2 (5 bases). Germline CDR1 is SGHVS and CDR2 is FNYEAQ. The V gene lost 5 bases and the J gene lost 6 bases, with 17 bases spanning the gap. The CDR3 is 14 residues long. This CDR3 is CASSRDLARSEQYF. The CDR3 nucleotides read TGTGCCAGCAGCCGGGATCTTGCAAGGAGCGAGCAGTACTTC.

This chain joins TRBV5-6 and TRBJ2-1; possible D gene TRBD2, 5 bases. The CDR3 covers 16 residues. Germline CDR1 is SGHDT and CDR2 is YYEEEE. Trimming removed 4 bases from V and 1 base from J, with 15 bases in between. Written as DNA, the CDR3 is TGTGCCAGCAGCCAAGTGCTAGCTGTTTCCTACAATGAGCAGTTCTTC. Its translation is CASSQVLAVSYNEQFF.

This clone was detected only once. The CDR3 spells CASSQSSLGYTF. For the CDR3, the DNA is TGTGCCAGCAGCCAATCATCCCTTGGCTACACCTTC. The chain links TRBV16 to TRBJ1-2; D is unclear. V dropped 0 bases and J dropped 7 bases, with 6 bases sitting between them. This CDR3 region has 12 residues. CDR1 and CDR2 (germline): KGHSY, FQNENV.

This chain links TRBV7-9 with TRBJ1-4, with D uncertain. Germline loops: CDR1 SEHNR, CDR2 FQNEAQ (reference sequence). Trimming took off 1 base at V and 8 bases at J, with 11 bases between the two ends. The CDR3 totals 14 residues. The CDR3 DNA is TGTGCCAGCAGCTTAGGACTTCCGGGGGAAAAACTGTTTTTT. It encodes CASSLGLPGEKLFF.

In DNA, the CDR3 is TGTGCCAGCAGCTCCCAGAGGACAGGCTCCTACGAGCAGTACTTC. Protein product: CASSSQRTGSYEQYF. The rearrangement links TRBV7-2 to TRBJ2-7, with 7 positions matching TRBD1. V shed 4 bases and J 0 bases; nucleotides not matched to a gene: 6. The CDR3 consists of 15 residues. Per the germline V gene, CDR1 is SGHTA and CDR2 is FQGNSA.

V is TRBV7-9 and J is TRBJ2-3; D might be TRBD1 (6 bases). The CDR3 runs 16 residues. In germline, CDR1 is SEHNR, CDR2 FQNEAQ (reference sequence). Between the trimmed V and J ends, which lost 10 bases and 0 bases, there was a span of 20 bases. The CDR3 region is CATGNRQEISTDTQYF. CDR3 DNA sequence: TGTGCCACCGGCAATCGACAGGAGATTAGCACAGATACGCAGTATTTT.

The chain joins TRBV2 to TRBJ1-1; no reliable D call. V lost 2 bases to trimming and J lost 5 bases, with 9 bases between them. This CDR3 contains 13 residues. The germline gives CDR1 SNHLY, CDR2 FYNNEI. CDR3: CASSEWRGTEAFF. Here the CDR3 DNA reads TGTGCCAGCAGTGAATGGAGAGGGACTGAAGCTTTCTTT.

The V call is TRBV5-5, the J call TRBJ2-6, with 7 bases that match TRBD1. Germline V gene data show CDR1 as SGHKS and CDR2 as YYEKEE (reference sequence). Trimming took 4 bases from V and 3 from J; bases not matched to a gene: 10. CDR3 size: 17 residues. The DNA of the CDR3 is TGTGCCAGCAGCATAACAGGGGTGGAGGTTGGGGCCAACGTCCTGACTTTC. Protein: CASSITGVEVGANVLTF.

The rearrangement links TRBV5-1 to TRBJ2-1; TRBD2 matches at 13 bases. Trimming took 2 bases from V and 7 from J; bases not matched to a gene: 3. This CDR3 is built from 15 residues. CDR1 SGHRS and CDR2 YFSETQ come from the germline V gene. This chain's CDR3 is CASSFRTSGSNEQFF. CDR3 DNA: TGCGCCAGCAGCTTCAGGACTAGCGGGAGTAATGAGCAGTTCTTC.

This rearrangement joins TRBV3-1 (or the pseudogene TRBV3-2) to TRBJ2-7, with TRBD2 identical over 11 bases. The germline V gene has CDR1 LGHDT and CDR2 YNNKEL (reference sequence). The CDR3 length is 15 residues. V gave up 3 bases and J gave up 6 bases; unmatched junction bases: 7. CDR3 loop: CASSHLAGGGGEQYF. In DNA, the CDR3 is TGTGCCAGCAGCCACCTAGCGGGAGGCGGCGGCGAGCAGTACTTC.